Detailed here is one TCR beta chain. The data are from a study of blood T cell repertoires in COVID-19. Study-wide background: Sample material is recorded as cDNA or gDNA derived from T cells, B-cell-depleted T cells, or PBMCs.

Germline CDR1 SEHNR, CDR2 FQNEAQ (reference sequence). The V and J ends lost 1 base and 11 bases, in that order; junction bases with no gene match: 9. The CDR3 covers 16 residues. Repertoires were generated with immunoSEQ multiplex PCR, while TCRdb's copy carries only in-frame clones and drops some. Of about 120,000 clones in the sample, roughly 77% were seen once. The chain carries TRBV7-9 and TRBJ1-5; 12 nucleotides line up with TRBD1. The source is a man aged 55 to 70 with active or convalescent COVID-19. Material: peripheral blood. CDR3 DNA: TGTGCCAGCAGCTTAGGGGGACAGGGGGCCGGTATGGCCCAGCATTTT. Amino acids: CASSLGGQGAGMAQHF.